This T cell receptor beta chain was documented in a study of cytomegalovirus exposure and HLA in healthy donors. Overall study results and limits: Using the classifier, cytomegalovirus status was reportedly diagnosed with high specificity and sensitivity.

Germline CDR1 reads SGHTA; CDR2 reads FQGTGA. This CDR3 has 13 residues. V was cut by 1 base and J by 6 bases, with 10 bases left in between. Assay: immunoSEQ multiplex PCR; the TCRdb copy retains only in-frame clones and omits some. In the table there are hundreds of thousands of clones, 65% to 85% of which are singletons. Concerning this clone: Its specificity is unknown.

The sample consisted of PBMCs. The TCR was taken from a woman aged 25 to 39 in good health and CMV-seropositive. The J gene is TRBJ2-7, the V gene TRBV7-3, with D possibly being TRBD1 (5 bases). Here the CDR3 reads CASSLISGLEQYF. As DNA, the CDR3 is TGTGCCAGCAGCTTAATCTCAGGGCTCGAGCAGTACTTC.